This T cell receptor beta chain was found in a study of T-cell memory formation after mild COVID-19. Study overall: Largely, the TCR clusters proved donor specific.

Study-wide findings and caveats: Nothing showed for sure that second-wave clones peaking on day 37 were SARS-CoV-2 specific. Those CD4+ clones that contracted were mainly in CM and EM (CD8+ ones in EMRA).

One entry per CDR3 protein, called by TCRdb with MiXCR from the 5' RACE reads. The sample comprises over 350,000 distinct CDR3 sequences, roughly a quarter of which are singletons, and around 8.1% rests with the top ten. On this clonotype: Its antigen is not known.

Trimming removed 3 bases from V and 7 bases from J, with 19 bases in between. In germline, CDR1 is SGHTA, CDR2 FQGNSA. This CDR3 has 16 amino acids. The gene calls are TRBV7-2 and TRBJ2-4, with D tentatively TRBD1 (7 bases). The clonotype was recovered from an adult woman who had mild COVID-19 (a few samples of this study predate the infection). Cell type and time point are not known. Sequencing was done on a sample of PBMCs or a T cell subset sorted from them (not recorded which). In DNA, the CDR3 is TGTGCCAGCAGCTTTCCTAAAGGGGGCGCGGGGAACATTCAGTACTTC. Translation: CASSFPKGGAGNIQYF.